The present entry profiles one TCR beta chain with its context. No cognate antigen has been identified for it. No quality values exist for individual bases; no much larger clone is one base distant. The data were obtained in a study of blood T cell repertoires in COVID-19 (dated by TCRdb to about 2020). Some background on the complete study: Samples covering the acute and convalescent phases of COVID-19 were provided by collaborators in the United States, Italy and Spain. The dataset comprised deeply sampled blood TCRbeta repertoires from subjects exposed to, actively infected with, or recovered from COVID-19. The repertoires were released in a freely available public database intended as a resource for research on the immune response to SARS-CoV-2. The sample metadata nearly always contained a de-identified subject ID, COVID-19 status, age in years and sex. Where HLA class I and class II types were available, the types were taken from metadata supplied by the sample provider, not from assay-based typing. The prospective study material was composed of cDNA or gDNA derived from T cells, B-cell-depleted T cells, or PBMCs. Samples came from the ongoing ImmuneRACE study (first 160 participants) plus 1,254 subjects from 6 global collaborators.

The collaborating institutions used their own protocols to collect whole blood in K2EDTA tubes. For TCRbeta analysis, collaborator samples were shipped as frozen whole blood, as isolated PBMCs, or as DNA extracted from either sample type. The CDR3, cysteine through phenylalanine, is 13 amino acids long. Just CDR3 DNA is preserved here, 39 bases in frame from base 1. Reading the germline V gene (reference sequence) gives CDR1 LNHDA and CDR2 SQIVND. Germline trimming: 5 bases from V, 0 bases from J; junction bases outside gene matches: 0. Findings and caveats that apply to the study as a whole: Clinical and demographic metadata were provided uncurated, with the amount varying by source and participant.

TCRbeta CDR3 regions were amplified from genomic DNA by means of the immunoSEQ Assay, a bias-controlled multiplex PCR. The paper's processing steps were these. Within the assay, amplification of reference gene primers was used to estimate how many nucleated cells each sample contained. To quantify the absolute abundance of each unique TCRbeta CDR3 rearrangement, sequence reads were collapsed and filtered. For each sample, productive Simpson clonality was calculated as the square root of Simpson's diversity index across productive rearrangements. TCRdb re-hosts the immuneACCESS table, in-frame sequences only. Its copies lack some clones; in the studies checked, an unresolved V gene accounts for under half of them, and the cause for the rest is not known. V and J calls and clone size are those listed in that table; D and trimming were worked out from the DNA. This sample gives 140,000 to 150,000 clones in total; 88% of them show up just once. Clones ranked in the top ten supply approximately 2.4% of the sample.

The sequence came from a human donor in a cohort sampled during active COVID-19. The receptor chain draws on TRBV19 and TRBJ1-1, with 7 middle bases fitting TRBD1. The specimen sequenced was peripheral blood. The sequence in DNA is TGTGCCAGTAGTGGGACAGTGAACACTGAAGCTTTCTTT. Its protein is CASSGTVNTEAFF. Beyond the CDR3, the reference TRBV19 and TRBJ1-1 genes provide the residues; the full variable domain reads: DGGITQSPKYLFRKEGQNVTLSCEQNLNHDAMYWYRQDPGQGLRLIYYSQIVNDFQKGDIAEGYSVSREKKESFPLTVTSAQKNPTAFYLCASSGTVNTEAFFGQGTRLTVV.